What follows are 32 T cell receptor beta chains derived from one specimen sequenced in a study of blood T cell repertoires in COVID-19 (dated by TCRdb to about 2020). Library preparation was by the immunoSEQ multiplex PCR assay. TCRdb retrieved this table from immuneACCESS and kept in-frame rearrangements only. Not all clones are present; in checked studies, unresolved V genes account for under half, and no reason is known for the remainder. The sample has about 160,000 clones on record, 80% to 95% of them singletons. Clones ranked in the top ten supply over 3.5% of the sample. Sequenced: peripheral blood. These receptors came from a woman in her 50s with acute or convalescent COVID-19.

This sequence joins TRBV2 and TRBJ2-1; 9 positions agree with TRBD1. This CDR3 spans 15 amino acids. Germline assignment: CDR1 SNHLY and CDR2 FYNNEI. The ends lost 5 bases at V and 8 bases at J; junction bases unmatched: 10. CDR3 bases: TGTGCCAGCAGTCCGACAGGGGGAGTAGGCGATGAGCAGTTCTTC. Amino acids: CASSPTGGVGDEQFF.

The chain carries TRBV9 and TRBJ2-1; 8 bases map to TRBD2. The CDR3 is 13 amino acids. CDR1 is SGDLS and CDR2 is YYNGEE in the germline V gene. V lost 4 bases to trimming and J lost 8 bases; unmatched junction nucleotides: 5. The CDR3 loop reads CASSSGGRDEQFF. DNA of the CDR3: TGTGCCAGCAGCAGCGGGGGCAGGGATGAGCAGTTCTTC.

The V and J genes are TRBV19 and TRBJ1-1; the match to TRBD1 covers 9 bases. Trimming cost V 5 bases and J 5 bases; bases outside gene matches: 6. CDR3 length equals 14 residues. Germline V CDR1 and CDR2: LNHDA, SQIVND (reference sequence). The CDR3 sequence is CASSATGGRTEAFF. In nucleotides, the CDR3 is TGTGCCAGTAGTGCCACAGGGGGCCGTACTGAAGCTTTCTTT.

This clone was recorded only once. The V gene is TRBV19, the J gene TRBJ1-2; 10 bases match TRBD1. Germline V gene data show CDR1 as LNHDA and CDR2 as SQIVND (reference sequence). This CDR3 is 13 amino acids long. The V gene end was trimmed by 2 bases and the J gene end by 7 bases; junction bases not matched to a gene: 1. CDR3 DNA sequence: TGTGCCAGTAGTATAAGACAGGGGGCTGGCTACACCTTC. Encoded protein: CASSIRQGAGYTF.

In nucleotides, the CDR3 is TGTGCCAGCAGCCAAGGACAAGGGCGGGCTTACAATGAGCAGTTCTTC. Translation: CASSQGQGRAYNEQFF. The chain uses TRBV3-1 (or the pseudogene TRBV3-2) and TRBJ2-1, with D possibly matching TRBD2 (5 bases). CDR3 length: 16 amino acids. CDR1 and CDR2 from the germline V gene are LGHDT and YNNKEL (reference sequence). V lost 1 base, J lost 4 bases, and 14 bases lay in between.

The rearrangement links TRBV24-1 to TRBJ1-2; D is unresolved. CDR3 size: 14 residues. From germline, CDR1 is KGHDR and CDR2 SFDVKD. V was pared by 0 bases and J by 3 bases, with 7 bases between. The CDR3 DNA is TGTGCCACCAGTGATTTGACACATCACTATGGCTACACCTTC. This sequence encodes CATSDLTHHYGYTF.

The chain recombines TRBV5-4 with TRBJ1-1; 11 bases map to TRBD1. V lost 4 bases and J lost 3; bases outside the gene matches: 8. Germline assignment: CDR1 SGHNT and CDR2 YYREEE (reference sequence). This CDR3 region has 16 residues. The CDR3 loop is CASSPGQGVGHTEAFF. CDR3 bases: TGTGCCAGCAGCCCGGGACAGGGGGTAGGGCACACTGAAGCTTTCTTT.

The V gene is TRBV12-3 or TRBV12-4, the J gene TRBJ1-2; D possibly corresponds to TRBD1 (6 bases). This CDR3 contains 12 residues. Trimming took off 3 bases at V and 7 bases at J, with 9 bases between the two ends. Here the CDR3 DNA reads TGTGCCAGCAGTTTTTCAGGGGCTGGCTACACCTTC. Protein product: CASSFSGAGYTF.

This clone was picked up one time. This chain joins TRBV24-1 and TRBJ1-2; 9 bases agree with TRBD1. From germline, CDR1 is KGHDR and CDR2 SFDVKD. J was trimmed by 6 bases and V by 2 bases; bases with no gene match: 3. The CDR3 spans 14 residues. CDR3 residues: CATSDSGQGNGYTF. The CDR3 DNA sequence: TGTGCCACCAGTGATTCGGGACAGGGAAATGGCTACACCTTC.

This rearrangement joins TRBV5-8 to TRBJ2-2; maybe TRBD2 (5 bases). Between the trimmed V and J ends, which lost 0 bases and 5 bases, there was a span of 20 bases. Germline CDR1 and CDR2: SGHTS and YDEGEE. The CDR3 has 18 amino acids. In nucleotides, the CDR3 is TGTGCCAGCAGCTTGGCCCTAACTAGAGAAGGGCAGACCGGGGAGCTGTTTTTT. Protein product: CASSLALTREGQTGELFF.

The V and J genes are TRBV24-1 and TRBJ2-3; D may be TRBD2 (5 bases). Per the germline V gene, CDR1 is KGHDR and CDR2 is SFDVKD. The ends were cut back, 2 bases at V and 2 bases at J, with 10 bases in the middle. This CDR3 has 15 residues. The CDR3 here is CATSDSGLNTDTQYF. CDR3 DNA sequence: TGTGCCACCAGTGATTCCGGACTCAACACAGATACGCAGTATTTT.

The V gene is TRBV24-1, the J gene TRBJ2-1, with D possibly matching TRBD1 (6 bases). Germline-derived CDR1 and CDR2 are KGHDR and SFDVKD. Trimming shortened V by 9 bases and J by 9 bases, and 11 bases separated the two germline ends. This CDR3 is 11 amino acids long. DNA of the CDR3: TGTGCCACCGAACAGGGTCGTGAGCAGTTCTTC. This codes for CATEQGREQFF.

The chain employs TRBV28 and TRBJ1-1; 7 bases map to TRBD1. The CDR3 extends over 14 amino acids. The germline V gene has CDR1 MDHEN and CDR2 SYDVKM. V lost 3 bases and J lost 6; bases outside the gene matches: 7. The CDR3 sequence: CASSFLQGIAEAFF. CDR3 coding DNA: TGTGCCAGCAGTTTCTTACAGGGGATCGCTGAAGCTTTCTTT.

The rearrangement uses TRBV3-1 (or the pseudogene TRBV3-2) and TRBJ2-1, with 13 bases matching TRBD2. CDR3 length: 16 residues. J was trimmed by 8 bases and V by 1 base; bases with no gene match: 5. The germline V gene encodes CDR1 LGHDT and CDR2 YNNKEL (reference sequence). CDR3 residues: CASSQATSGGADEQFF. The CDR3 DNA is TGTGCCAGCAGCCAAGCCACTAGCGGGGGGGCTGATGAGCAGTTCTTC.

V is TRBV9 and J is TRBJ1-1; 7 bases are shared with TRBD1. Germline V CDR1 and CDR2: SGDLS, YYNGEE. This CDR3 contains 13 residues. V lost 3 bases and J lost 3; bases outside the gene matches: 2. The CDR3 loop is CASSADRDTEAFF. The DNA for the CDR3 is TGTGCCAGCAGCGCCGACAGGGACACTGAAGCTTTCTTT.

This chain links TRBV11-2 with TRBJ1-4; 9 nucleotides align to TRBD1. The CDR3 consists of 15 residues. Germline CDR1 reads SGHAT; CDR2 reads FQNNGV. V lost 1 base, J lost 7 bases, and 4 bases stayed unmatched. The CDR3 DNA reads TGTGCCAGCAGCTTAGGTCGACAGGGGGGTGAAAAACTGTTTTTT. Protein: CASSLGRQGGEKLFF.

The J gene is TRBJ2-5, the V gene TRBV5-4; TRBD1 agrees at 7 bases. CDR3 size: 13 residues. The ends lost 4 bases at V and 5 bases at J; junction bases unmatched: 5. CDR1 is SGHNT and CDR2 is YYREEE in the germline V gene (reference sequence). The CDR3, as DNA: TGTGCCAGCAGCCGTACAGGGGCGGAGACCCAGTACTTC. Translating it yields CASSRTGAETQYF.

The genes are TRBV7-8 and TRBJ1-1; TRBD1 might be the D (5 bases). Trimming took 0 bases from V and 2 from J, leaving 13 bases between them. The CDR3 has 16 amino acids. CDR1 and CDR2 from the germline V gene are SGHVS and FQNEAQ. The CDR3 DNA is TGTGCCAGCAGCTTAGCATCCCGGGGGAGTAACACTGAAGCTTTCTTT. Encoded protein: CASSLASRGSNTEAFF. Drawing the rest from reference TRBV7-8 and TRBJ1-1, the complete variable domain is GAGVSQSPRYKVAKRGQDVALRCDPISGHVSLFWYQQALGQGPEFLTYFQNEAQLDKSGLPSDRFFAERPEGSVSTLKIQRTQQEDSAVYLCASSLASRGSNTEAFFGQGTRLTVV.

The chain carries TRBV10-3 and TRBJ2-5, with 8 bases aligning to TRBD2. V trimming: 3 bases; J trimming: 1 base; junction bases outside the gene matches: 7. Germline V gene sequence: CDR1 ENHRY, CDR2 SYGVKD. The CDR3 length is 16 residues. The CDR3 loop is CAISEYGGAGQETQYF. Here the CDR3 DNA reads TGTGCCATCAGTGAATACGGGGGGGCGGGCCAAGAGACCCAGTACTTC.

J is TRBJ2-3 and V is TRBV2, with D uncertain. V lost 4 bases and J 5 bases, leaving 10 bases between the germline ends. Germline V lookup: CDR1 SNHLY, CDR2 FYNNEI. The CDR3 totals 13 residues. CDR3 amino acids: CASSGGAGDTQYF. DNA for the CDR3: TGTGCCAGCAGTGGAGGTGCCGGAGATACGCAGTATTTT.

The rearrangement uses TRBV4-3 and TRBJ2-3, with TRBD2 as a possible D gene (6 bases). CDR1 LGHNA and CDR2 YSLEER come from the germline V gene. The CDR3 has 16 amino acids. Trimming cost V 0 bases and J 4 bases, with 14 bases left between them. The CDR3: CASSQETTRRPDTQYF. As DNA, the CDR3 is TGCGCCAGCAGCCAAGAAACGACTAGGCGTCCAGATACGCAGTATTTT.

This rearrangement joins TRBV6-1 to TRBJ1-3, with 7 nucleotides matching TRBD1. Unmatched junction bases numbered 6, after V lost 4 bases and J lost 0 bases. The germline V gene has CDR1 MNHNS and CDR2 SASEGT. The length of the CDR3 is 16 residues. This chain's CDR3 is CASSGDSWSSGNTIYF. The CDR3 nucleotides are TGTGCCAGCAGTGGGGACAGTTGGAGCTCTGGAAACACCATATATTTT.

V gene TRBV28 combines with J gene TRBJ1-1, with D hard to call. Germline V CDR1 and CDR2: MDHEN, SYDVKM. Trimming shortened V by 4 bases and J by 3 bases, and 18 bases separated the two germline ends. This CDR3 has 16 residues. The CDR3 sequence is CASSSQFTLFDTEAFF. The CDR3, as DNA: TGTGCCAGCAGTTCTCAATTTACTTTGTTCGACACTGAAGCTTTCTTT.

The V and J genes are TRBV29-1 and TRBJ1-2, with TRBD1 matching over 7 bases. The CDR3 loop spans 12 amino acids. The J segment lost 8 bases and the V segment lost 7 bases, leaving 10 bases of the junction unmatched. The V gene's germline CDR1 is SQVTM and CDR2 ANQGSEA. CDR3 region: CSAGQAIWGYTF. For the CDR3, the DNA is TGCAGCGCTGGACAGGCCATCTGGGGCTACACCTTC.

This chain connects TRBV11-2 to TRBJ2-7; tentative D call: TRBD2 (5 bases). This CDR3 region has 12 residues. Trimming pared 3 bases from V and 3 bases from J, leaving 6 bases between. Germline loops: CDR1 SGHAT, CDR2 FQNNGV. The CDR3 DNA reads TGTGCCAGCAGCTTCAGCGGCTACGAGCAGTACTTC. This sequence encodes CASSFSGYEQYF.

The V gene is TRBV9, the J gene TRBJ1-5, with TRBD1 matching over 9 bases. The V gene's germline CDR1 is SGDLS and CDR2 YYNGEE. V shed 3 bases and J 6 bases; nucleotides not matched to a gene: 4. This CDR3 spans 14 amino acids. Here the CDR3 reads CASSGGQGSQPQHF. The CDR3 DNA reads TGTGCCAGCAGCGGCGGACAGGGGAGTCAGCCCCAGCATTTT.

The chain recombines TRBV30 with TRBJ2-5; D is uncertain. This CDR3 is 12 amino acids long. Germline lookup yields CDR1 GTSNPN and CDR2 SVGIG (reference sequence). The germline V and J ends were trimmed by 1 base and 7 bases, with 10 bases remaining between them. The CDR3 DNA follows: TGTGCCTGGAGTGCGATCTTAGTGACCCAGTACTTC. Residues: CAWSAILVTQYF.

CDR3 residues: CASSYLNRDGYTF. DNA of the CDR3: TGTGCCAGCAGTTACCTAAACAGGGATGGCTACACCTTC. This sequence joins TRBV6-5 and TRBJ1-2; tentative D call: TRBD1 (6 bases). Germline V CDR1 and CDR2: MNHEY, SVGAGI. Trimming cost V 2 bases and J 6 bases, with 10 bases left between them. The CDR3 loop spans 13 amino acids.

CDR3 nucleotide sequence: TGTGCCAGCAGTTCACAGGGGGAGATCGACTACACCTTC. This gives the protein CASSSQGEIDYTF. The V gene is TRBV6-5, the J gene TRBJ1-2; 8 bases are a match to TRBD1. V shed 4 bases and J 10 bases; nucleotides not matched to a gene: 8. The germline V gene has CDR1 MNHEY and CDR2 SVGAGI. The CDR3 is 13 residues long.

This chain links TRBV9 with TRBJ1-1, with 10 bases matching TRBD1. Germline V CDR1 and CDR2: SGDLS, YYNGEE. CDR3 length equals 15 residues. The J segment lost 3 bases and the V segment lost 4 bases, leaving 6 bases of the junction unmatched. Here the CDR3 DNA reads TGTGCCAGCAGCCCTAAGGGACAGGGGTACACTGAAGCTTTCTTT. Residues: CASSPKGQGYTEAFF.

The V gene is TRBV5-6, the J gene TRBJ2-3; no clear D. Germline V gives CDR1 SGHDT, CDR2 YYEEEE. This CDR3 has 14 residues. Trimming left V 0 bases short and J 2 bases short, with 7 bases between. The CDR3 loop reads CASSLDPSTDTQYF. CDR3 DNA: TGTGCCAGCAGCTTGGATCCCTCCACAGATACGCAGTATTTT.

The chain links TRBV7-2 to TRBJ2-5; D might be TRBD1 (5 bases). Trimming removed 3 bases from V and 3 bases from J, with 11 bases in between. This CDR3 is built from 14 residues. The germline V gene encodes CDR1 SGHTA and CDR2 FQGNSA. The DNA of the CDR3 is TGTGCCAGCAGCTTGGACACCACAAAAGAGACCCAGTACTTC. Its translation is CASSLDTTKETQYF.